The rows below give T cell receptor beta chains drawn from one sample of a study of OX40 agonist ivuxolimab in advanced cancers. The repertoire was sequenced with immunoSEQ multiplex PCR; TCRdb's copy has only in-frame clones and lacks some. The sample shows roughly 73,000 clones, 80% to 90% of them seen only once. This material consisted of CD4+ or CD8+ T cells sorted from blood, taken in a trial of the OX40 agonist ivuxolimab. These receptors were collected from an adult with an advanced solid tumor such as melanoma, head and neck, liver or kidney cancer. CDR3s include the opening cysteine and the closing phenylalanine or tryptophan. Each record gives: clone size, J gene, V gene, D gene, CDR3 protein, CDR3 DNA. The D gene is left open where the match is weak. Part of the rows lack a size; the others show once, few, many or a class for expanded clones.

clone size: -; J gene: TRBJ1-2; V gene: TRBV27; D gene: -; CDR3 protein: CASSLFSNYGYTF; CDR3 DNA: TGTGCCAGCAGTTTATTTTCTAACTATGGCTACACCTTC
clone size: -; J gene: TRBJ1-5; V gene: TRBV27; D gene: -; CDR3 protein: CASGPWGDSNQPQHF; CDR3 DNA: TGTGCCAGCGGCCCATGGGGGGATAGCAATCAGCCCCAGCATTTT
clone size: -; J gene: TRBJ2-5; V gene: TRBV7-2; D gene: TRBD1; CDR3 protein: CASSFDRVWQETQYF; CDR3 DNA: TGTGCCAGCAGTTTCGACAGGGTGTGGCAAGAGACCCAGTACTTC
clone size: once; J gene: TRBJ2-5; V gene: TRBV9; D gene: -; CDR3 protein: CASSVVRAETQYF; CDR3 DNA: TGTGCCAGCAGCGTAGTACGGGCGGAGACCCAGTACTTC
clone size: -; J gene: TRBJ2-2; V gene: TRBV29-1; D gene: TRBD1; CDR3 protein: CSARTGPTGELFF; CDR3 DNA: TGCAGCGCTAGGACAGGGCCCACCGGGGAGCTGTTTTTT
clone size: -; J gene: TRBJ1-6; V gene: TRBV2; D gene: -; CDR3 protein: CASKGNVNSPLHF; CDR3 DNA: TGTGCCAGCAAGGGGAACGTTAATTCACCCCTCCACTTT
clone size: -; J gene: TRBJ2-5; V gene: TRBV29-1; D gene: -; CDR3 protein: CSVVGGFAGSRQETQYF; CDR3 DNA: TGCAGCGTTGTAGGAGGGTTCGCGGGGAGTCGTCAAGAGACCCAGTACTTC
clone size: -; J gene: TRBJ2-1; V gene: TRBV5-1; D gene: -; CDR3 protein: CASSGTWAANEQFF; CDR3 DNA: TGCGCCAGCAGCGGGACTTGGGCCGCCAATGAGCAGTTCTTC
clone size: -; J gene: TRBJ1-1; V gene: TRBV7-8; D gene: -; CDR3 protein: CASSLALGANTEAFF; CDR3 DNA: TGTGCCAGCAGCTTAGCGCTCGGGGCAAACACTGAAGCTTTCTTT
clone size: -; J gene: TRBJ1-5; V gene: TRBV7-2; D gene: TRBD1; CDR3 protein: CASSPLGQGAFQPQHF; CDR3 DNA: TGTGCCAGCAGCCCCCTGGGACAGGGGGCATTTCAGCCCCAGCATTTT
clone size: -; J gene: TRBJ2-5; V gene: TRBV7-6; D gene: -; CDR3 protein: CASSLAEPQKTQYF; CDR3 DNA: TGTGCCAGCAGCTTAGCTGAGCCGCAGAAGACCCAGTACTTC
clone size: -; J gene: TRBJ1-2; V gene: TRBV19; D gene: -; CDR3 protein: CASTWSQGYTF; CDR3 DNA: TGTGCGAGTACGTGGAGTCAGGGCTACACCTTC
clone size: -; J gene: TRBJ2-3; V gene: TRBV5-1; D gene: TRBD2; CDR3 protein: CASSLLAGDPDTQYF; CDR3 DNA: TGCGCCAGCAGCTTGCTAGCGGGGGACCCAGATACGCAGTATTTT
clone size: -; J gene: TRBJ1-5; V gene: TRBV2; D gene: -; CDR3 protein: CASSEFEGISNQPQHF; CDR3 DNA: TGTGCCAGCAGTGAATTTGAGGGGATTAGCAATCAGCCCCAGCATTTT
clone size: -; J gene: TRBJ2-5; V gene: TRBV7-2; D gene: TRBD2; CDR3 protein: CASSSGTRPELETQYF; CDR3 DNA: TGTGCCAGCAGTTCCGGGACTAGGCCGGAGTTGGAGACCCAGTACTTC
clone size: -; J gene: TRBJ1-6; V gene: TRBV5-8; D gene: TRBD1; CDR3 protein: CASSSRNRGLPLHF; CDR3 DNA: TGTGCCAGCAGCTCCCGTAACAGGGGGCTCCCCCTCCACTTT
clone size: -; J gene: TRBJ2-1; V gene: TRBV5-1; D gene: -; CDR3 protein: CASSLGERYNEQFF; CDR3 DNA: TGCGCCAGCAGCTTGGGGGAACGGTACAATGAGCAGTTCTTC
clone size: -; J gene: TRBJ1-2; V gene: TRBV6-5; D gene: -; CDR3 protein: CASSEGTGLYGYTF; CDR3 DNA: TGTGCCAGCAGTGAAGGTACGGGGCTCTATGGCTACACCTTC
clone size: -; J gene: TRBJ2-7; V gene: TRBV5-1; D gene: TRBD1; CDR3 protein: CASSLASTGAYEQYF; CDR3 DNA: TGCGCCAGCAGCTTGGCCTCGACAGGGGCCTACGAGCAGTACTTC
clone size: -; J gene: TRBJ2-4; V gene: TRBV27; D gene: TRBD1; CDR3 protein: CASSPRGSTGNIQYF; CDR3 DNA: TGTGCCAGCAGCCCCAGGGGGTCCACCGGAAACATTCAGTACTTC